The sequence of this TCR beta chain was determined in a study of cytomegalovirus exposure and HLA in healthy donors. Study findings and constraints: Several V segments, TRBV6-2 and TRBV6-3 among them, could not be told apart and were dropped.

60 Vbeta and 13 Jbeta primers were used in PCR. Repertoires were generated with immunoSEQ multiplex PCR, while TCRdb's copy carries only in-frame clones and drops some. The table includes about 120,000 clones, roughly 76% detected once. Notes on this clone: Its cognate antigen is unknown.

V gave up 7 bases and J gave up 4 bases, with 25 bases separating them. Per the germline V gene, CDR1 is SGHRS and CDR2 is YFSETQ. The CDR3 is 17 residues long. The chain links TRBV5-1 to TRBJ2-3; possible D gene TRBD2, 6 bases. This sequence originates from a man aged 30-40 years in good health and CMV-seronegative. The sample was PBMCs. The CDR3 DNA sequence: TGCGCCAGCTCTTACGGGGGACTTACGAGTTCCGCAGATACGCAGTATTTT. It translates to CASSYGGLTSSADTQYF.